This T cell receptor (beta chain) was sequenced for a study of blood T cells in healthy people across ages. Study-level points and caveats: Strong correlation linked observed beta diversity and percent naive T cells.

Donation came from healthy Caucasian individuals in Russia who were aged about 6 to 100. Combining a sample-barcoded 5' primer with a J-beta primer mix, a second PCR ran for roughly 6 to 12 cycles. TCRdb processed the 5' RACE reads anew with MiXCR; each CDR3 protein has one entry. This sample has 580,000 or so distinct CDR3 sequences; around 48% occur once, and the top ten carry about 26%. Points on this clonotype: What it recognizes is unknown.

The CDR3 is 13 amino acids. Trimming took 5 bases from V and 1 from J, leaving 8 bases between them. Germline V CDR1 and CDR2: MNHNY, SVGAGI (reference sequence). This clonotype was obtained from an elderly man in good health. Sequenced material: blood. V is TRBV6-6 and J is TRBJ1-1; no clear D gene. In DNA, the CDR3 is TGTGCCAGCAGTAATGGCCAGAACACTGAAGCTTTCTTT. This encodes CASSNGQNTEAFF.